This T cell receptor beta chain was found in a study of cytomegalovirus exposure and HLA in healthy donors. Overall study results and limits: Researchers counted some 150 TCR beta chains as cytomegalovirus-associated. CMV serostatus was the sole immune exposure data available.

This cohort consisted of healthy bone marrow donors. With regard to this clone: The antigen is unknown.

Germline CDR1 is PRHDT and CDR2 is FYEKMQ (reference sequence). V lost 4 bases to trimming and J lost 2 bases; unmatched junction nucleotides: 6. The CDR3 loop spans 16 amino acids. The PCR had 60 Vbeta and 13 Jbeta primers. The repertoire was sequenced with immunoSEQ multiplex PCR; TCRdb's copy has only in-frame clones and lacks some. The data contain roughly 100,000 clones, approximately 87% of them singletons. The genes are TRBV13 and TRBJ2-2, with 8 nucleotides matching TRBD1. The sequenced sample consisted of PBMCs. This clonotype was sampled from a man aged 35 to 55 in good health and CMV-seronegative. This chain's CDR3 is CASSWGQARNTGELFF. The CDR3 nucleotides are TGTGCCAGCAGCTGGGGACAGGCGAGAAACACCGGGGAGCTGTTTTTT. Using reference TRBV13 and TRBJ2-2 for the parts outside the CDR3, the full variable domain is AAGVIQSPRHLIKEKRETATLKCYPIPRHDTVYWYQQGPGQDPQFLISFYEKMQSDKGSIPDRFSAQQFSDYHSELNMSSLELGDSALYFCASSWGQARNTGELFFGEGSRLTVL.